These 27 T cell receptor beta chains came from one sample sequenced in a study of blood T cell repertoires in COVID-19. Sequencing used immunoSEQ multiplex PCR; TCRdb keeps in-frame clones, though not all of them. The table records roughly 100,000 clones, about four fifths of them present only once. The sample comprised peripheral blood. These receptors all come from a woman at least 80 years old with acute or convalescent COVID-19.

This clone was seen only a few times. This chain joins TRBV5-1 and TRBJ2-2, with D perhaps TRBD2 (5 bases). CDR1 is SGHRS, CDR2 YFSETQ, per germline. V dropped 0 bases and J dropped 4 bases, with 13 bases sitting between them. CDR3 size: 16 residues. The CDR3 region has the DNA TGCGCCAGCAGCTTGGCCGGCGGCGGGTCCACCGGGGAGCTGTTTTTT. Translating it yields CASSLAGGGSTGELFF. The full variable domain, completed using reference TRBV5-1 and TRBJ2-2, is KAGVTQTPRYLIKTRGQQVTLSCSPISGHRSVSWYQQTPGQGLQFLFEYFSETQRNKGNFPGRFSGRQFSNSRSEMNVSTLELGDSALYLCASSLAGGGSTGELFFGEGSRLTVL.

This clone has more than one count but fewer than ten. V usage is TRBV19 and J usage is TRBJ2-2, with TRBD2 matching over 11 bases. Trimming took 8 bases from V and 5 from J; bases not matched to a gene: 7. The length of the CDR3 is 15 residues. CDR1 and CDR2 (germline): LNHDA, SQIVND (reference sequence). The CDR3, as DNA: TGTGCCAGTTCACAACTAGCGGGAGCGACCGGGGAGCTGTTTTTT. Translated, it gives CASSQLAGATGELFF.

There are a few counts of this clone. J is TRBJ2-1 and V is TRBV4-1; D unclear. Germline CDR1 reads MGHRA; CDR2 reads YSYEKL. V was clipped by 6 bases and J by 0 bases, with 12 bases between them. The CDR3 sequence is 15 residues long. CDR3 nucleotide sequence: TGCGCCAGCAGTTCCTCTTTGAGCTCCTACAATGAGCAGTTCTTC. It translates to CASSSSLSSYNEQFF.

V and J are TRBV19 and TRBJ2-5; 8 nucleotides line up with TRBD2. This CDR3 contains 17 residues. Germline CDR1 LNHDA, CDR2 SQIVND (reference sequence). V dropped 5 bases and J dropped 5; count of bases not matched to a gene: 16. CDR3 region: CASSLQTSAMRRETQYF. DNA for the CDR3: TGTGCCAGTAGTCTCCAGACTAGCGCCATGCGGCGGGAGACCCAGTACTTC.

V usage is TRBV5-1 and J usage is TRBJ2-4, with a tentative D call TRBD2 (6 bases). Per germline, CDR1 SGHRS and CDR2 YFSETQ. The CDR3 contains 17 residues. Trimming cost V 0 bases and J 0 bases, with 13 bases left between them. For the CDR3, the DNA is TGCGCCAGCAGCTTGGGTGGGCGGGGAATAGCCAAAAACATTCAGTACTTC. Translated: CASSLGGRGIAKNIQYF.

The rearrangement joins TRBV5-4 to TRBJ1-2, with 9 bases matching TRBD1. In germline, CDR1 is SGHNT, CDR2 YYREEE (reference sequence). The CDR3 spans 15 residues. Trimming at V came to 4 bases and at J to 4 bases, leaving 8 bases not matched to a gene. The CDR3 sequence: CASSTGGQGSYGYTF. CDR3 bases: TGTGCCAGCAGCACGGGGGGACAGGGATCCTATGGCTACACCTTC.

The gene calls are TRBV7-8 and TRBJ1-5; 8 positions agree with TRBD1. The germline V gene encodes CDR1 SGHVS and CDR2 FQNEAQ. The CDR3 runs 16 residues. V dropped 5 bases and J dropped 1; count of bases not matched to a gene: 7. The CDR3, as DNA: TGTGCCAGCAGCCCCGGGGCAGGGGGCAGCAATCAGCCCCAGCATTTT. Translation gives CASSPGAGGSNQPQHF.

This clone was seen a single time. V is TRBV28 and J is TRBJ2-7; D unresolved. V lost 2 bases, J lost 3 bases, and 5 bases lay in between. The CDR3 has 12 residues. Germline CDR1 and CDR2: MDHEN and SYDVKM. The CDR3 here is CASSLGDYEQYF. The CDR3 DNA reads TGTGCCAGCAGTTTAGGAGACTACGAGCAGTACTTC.

CDR3 coding DNA: TGTGCCAGCTCACCACGGGGAGCCCTGGGTACCGGGGAGCTGTTTTTT. It yields the protein CASSPRGALGTGELFF. This chain connects TRBV18 to TRBJ2-2, with D possibly matching TRBD2 (5 bases). CDR1 is KGHSH and CDR2 is LQKENI in the germline V gene. V lost 1 base and J 5 bases, leaving 14 bases between the germline ends. CDR3 length equals 16 residues.

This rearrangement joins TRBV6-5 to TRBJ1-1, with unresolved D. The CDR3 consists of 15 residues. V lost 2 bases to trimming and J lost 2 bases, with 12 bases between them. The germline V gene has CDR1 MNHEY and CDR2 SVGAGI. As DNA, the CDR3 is TGTGCCAGCAGTTACGATCCCCGGTTAAACACTGAAGCTTTCTTT. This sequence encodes CASSYDPRLNTEAFF.

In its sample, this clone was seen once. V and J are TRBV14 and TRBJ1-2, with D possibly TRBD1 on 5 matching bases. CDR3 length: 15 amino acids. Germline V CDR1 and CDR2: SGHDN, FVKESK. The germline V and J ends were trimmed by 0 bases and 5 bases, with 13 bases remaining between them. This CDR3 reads CASSQDRHRQYGYTF. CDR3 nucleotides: TGTGCCAGCAGCCAAGACAGGCACCGACAGTATGGCTACACCTTC. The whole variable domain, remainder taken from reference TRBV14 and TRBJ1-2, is EAGVTQFPSHSVIEKGQTVTLRCDPISGHDNLYWYRRVMGKEIKFLLHFVKESKQDESGMPNNRFLAERTGGTYSTLKVQPAELEDSGVYFCASSQDRHRQYGYTFGSGTRLTVV.

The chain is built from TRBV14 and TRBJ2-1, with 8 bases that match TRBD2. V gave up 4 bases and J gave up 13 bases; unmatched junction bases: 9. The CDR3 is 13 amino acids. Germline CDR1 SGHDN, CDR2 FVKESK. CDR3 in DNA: TGTGCCAGCAGCCGATTACTAGCGGCCCACCAGTTCTTC. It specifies CASSRLLAAHQFF.

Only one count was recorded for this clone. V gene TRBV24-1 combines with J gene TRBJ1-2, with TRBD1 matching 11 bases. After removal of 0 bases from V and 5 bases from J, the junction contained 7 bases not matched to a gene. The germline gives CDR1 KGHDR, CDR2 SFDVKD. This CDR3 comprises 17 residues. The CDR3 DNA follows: TGTGCCACCAGTGATTTGGATGCCGGGACAGGGGGGTATGGCTACACCTTC. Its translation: CATSDLDAGTGGYGYTF.

In DNA, the CDR3 is TGTGCCACCAGCAGAGAATCCAGGGTTGGAAACACCATATATTTT. Residues: CATSRESRVGNTIYF. The genes are TRBV15 and TRBJ1-3; a possible D gene is TRBD1 (5 bases). The CDR3 runs 15 residues. The V end was cut by 0 bases, the J end by 3 bases, with 9 bases between. Germline V gene lookup returns CDR1 LNHNV and CDR2 YYDKDF (reference sequence).

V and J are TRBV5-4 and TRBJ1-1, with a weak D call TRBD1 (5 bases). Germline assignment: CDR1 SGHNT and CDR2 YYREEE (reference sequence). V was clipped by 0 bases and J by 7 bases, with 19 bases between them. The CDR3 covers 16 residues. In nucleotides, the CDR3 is TGTGCCAGCAGCTTGGATGGCAGGGTGATGAAGGATGAAGCTTTCTTT. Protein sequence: CASSLDGRVMKDEAFF.

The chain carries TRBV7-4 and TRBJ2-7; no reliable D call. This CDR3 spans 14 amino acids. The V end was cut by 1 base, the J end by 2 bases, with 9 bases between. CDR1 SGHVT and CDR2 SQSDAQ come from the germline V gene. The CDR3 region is CASSLGQETYEQYV. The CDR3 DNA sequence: TGTGCCAGCAGCTTAGGGCAGGAAACCTACGAGCAGTACGTC.

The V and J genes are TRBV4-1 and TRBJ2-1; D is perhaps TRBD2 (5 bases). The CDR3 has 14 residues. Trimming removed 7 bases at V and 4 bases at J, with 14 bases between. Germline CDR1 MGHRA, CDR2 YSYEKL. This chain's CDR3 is CASKEGLGYNEQFF. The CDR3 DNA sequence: TGCGCCAGCAAAGAGGGCCTGGGGTACAATGAGCAGTTCTTC.

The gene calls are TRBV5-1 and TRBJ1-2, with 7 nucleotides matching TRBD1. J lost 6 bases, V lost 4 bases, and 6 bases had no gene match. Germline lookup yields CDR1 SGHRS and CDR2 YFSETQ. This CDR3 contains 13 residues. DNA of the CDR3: TGCGCCAGCAGCCAACAGGGGCTCGATGGCTACACCTTC. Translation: CASSQQGLDGYTF.

CDR3 residues: CATSPVAGRYNEQFF. DNA for the CDR3: TGTGCCACCAGTCCAGTAGCGGGAAGGTACAATGAGCAGTTCTTC. This chain uses TRBV24-1 with TRBJ2-1; 8 bases align to TRBD2. Germline values: CDR1 KGHDR, CDR2 SFDVKD. Trimming at V came to 6 bases and at J to 4 bases, leaving 7 bases not matched to a gene. CDR3 size: 15 residues.

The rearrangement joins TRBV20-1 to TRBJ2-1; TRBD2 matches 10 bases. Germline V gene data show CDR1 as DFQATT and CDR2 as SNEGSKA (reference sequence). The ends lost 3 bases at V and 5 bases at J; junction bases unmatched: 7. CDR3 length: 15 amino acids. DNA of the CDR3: TGCAGTGCTAGTCTAAGCGGGAGGGCCAACAATGAGCAGTTCTTC. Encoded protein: CSASLSGRANNEQFF.

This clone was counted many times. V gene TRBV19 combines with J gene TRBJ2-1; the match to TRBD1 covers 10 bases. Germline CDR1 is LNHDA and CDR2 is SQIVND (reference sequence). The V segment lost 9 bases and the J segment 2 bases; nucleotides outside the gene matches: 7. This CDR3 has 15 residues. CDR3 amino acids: CASTEGTGAYNEQFF. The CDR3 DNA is TGTGCCAGCACTGAGGGGACAGGGGCCTACAATGAGCAGTTCTTC.

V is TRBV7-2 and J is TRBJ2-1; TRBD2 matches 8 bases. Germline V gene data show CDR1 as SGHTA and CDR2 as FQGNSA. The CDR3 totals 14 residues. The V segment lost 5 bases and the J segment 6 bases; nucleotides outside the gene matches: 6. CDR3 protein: CASSATSGGNEQFF. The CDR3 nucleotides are TGTGCCAGCAGCGCAACTAGCGGCGGCAATGAGCAGTTCTTC.

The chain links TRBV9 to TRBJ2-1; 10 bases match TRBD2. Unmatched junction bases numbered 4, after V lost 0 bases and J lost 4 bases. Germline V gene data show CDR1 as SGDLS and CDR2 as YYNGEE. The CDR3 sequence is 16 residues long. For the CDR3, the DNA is TGTGCCAGCAGCGTAGATGGAGCGGGAGGGTACAATGAGCAGTTCTTC. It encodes CASSVDGAGGYNEQFF.

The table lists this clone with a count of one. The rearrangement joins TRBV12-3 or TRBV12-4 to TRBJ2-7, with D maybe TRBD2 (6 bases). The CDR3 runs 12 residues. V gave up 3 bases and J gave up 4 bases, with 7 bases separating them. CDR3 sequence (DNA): TGTGCCAGCAGTTTGGAGGGTTACGAGCAGTACTTC. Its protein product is CASSLEGYEQYF.

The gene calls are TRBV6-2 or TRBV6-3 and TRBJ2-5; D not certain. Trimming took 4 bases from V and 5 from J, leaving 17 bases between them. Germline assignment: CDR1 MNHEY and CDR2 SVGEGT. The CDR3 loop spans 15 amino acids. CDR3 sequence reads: CASSSRLTGHETQYF. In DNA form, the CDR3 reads TGTGCCAGCAGTTCTAGATTGACCGGTCACGAGACCCAGTACTTC.

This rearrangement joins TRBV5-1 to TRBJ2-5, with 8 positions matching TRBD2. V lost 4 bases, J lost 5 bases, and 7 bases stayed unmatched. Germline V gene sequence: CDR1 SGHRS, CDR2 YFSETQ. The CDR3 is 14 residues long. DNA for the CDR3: TGCGCCAGCAGCATGGGAGCGGGAGAGGAGACCCAGTACTTC. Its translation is CASSMGAGEETQYF.

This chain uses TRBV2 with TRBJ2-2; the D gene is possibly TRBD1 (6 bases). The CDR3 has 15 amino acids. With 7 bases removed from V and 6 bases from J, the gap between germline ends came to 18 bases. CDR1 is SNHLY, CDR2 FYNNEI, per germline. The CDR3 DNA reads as TGTGCCAGCAACCGGGACATTAGTTCCCCCGGGGAGCTGTTTTTT. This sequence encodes CASNRDISSPGELFF.